This T cell receptor (beta chain) is from a study of cytomegalovirus exposure and HLA in healthy donors. Study in general: The early release's HLA-typed donors yielded approximately 81 million unique TCRs. Regarding the study as a whole: In a later analysis, donors in an Asian-associated ancestry cluster reportedly had fewer N-insertions in productive TCRs than the cohort mean. Across donors, presence/absence analyses took sequencing depth to be roughly uniform.

CDR3 size: 15 residues. Germline CDR1 and CDR2: SGHAT and FQNNGV. The ends were cut back, 2 bases at V and 4 bases at J, with 13 bases in the middle. The PCR had 60 Vbeta and 13 Jbeta primers. Method: immunoSEQ multiplex PCR; TCRdb's copy keeps in-frame clones and lacks some. Of around 150,000 clones listed, 68% are singletons. About this clone itself: Its matching antigen is unknown.

The rearrangement joins TRBV11-2 to TRBJ2-3; D is perhaps TRBD2 (6 bases). Input material: PBMCs. The receptor was derived from a man aged 50-59 years in good health and CMV-seronegative. The CDR3 loop reads CASSLSTGVPDTQYF. In DNA, the CDR3 is TGTGCCAGCAGCTTATCGACGGGGGTCCCAGATACGCAGTATTTT. Complete variable domain (other parts from reference TRBV11-2 and TRBJ2-3): EAGVAQSPRYKIIEKRQSVAFWCNPISGHATLYWYQQILGQGPKLLIQFQNNGVVDDSQLPKDRFSAERLKGVDSTLKIQPAKLEDSAVYLCASSLSTGVPDTQYFGPGTRLTVL.